Listed below are T cell receptor beta chains from one sample, sequenced in a study of memory CD4+ T cells and cytomegalovirus serostatus. The protocol was immunoSEQ multiplex PCR, while the TCRdb copy is restricted to in-frame clones and leaves out a portion. The table records about 46,000 clones, roughly 73% of them present only once. The source material was memory CD4+ T cells from blood. The receptor set was obtained from an adult in good health and CMV-seronegative. Each CDR3 is given with its conserved first and last residue. D genes are given only for firm matches. Only some rows state a clone size, as once, few, many or a class for expanded clones.

cdr3_nt | cdr3_aa | j_call | d_call | clone_size | v_call
TGTGCCAGCAGCTTAGCCCCTAGCGGGGCAGATACGCAGTATTTT | CASSLAPSGADTQYF | TRBJ2-3 | TRBD2 | . | TRBV7-2
TGTGCCAGCAGCTCGACAGGGGTCAGTACTGAAGCTTTCTTT | CASSSTGVSTEAFF | TRBJ1-1 | TRBD1 | . | TRBV7-3
TGCAGCGTTGGGCGACAGGGCGATGAAGCTTTCTTT | CSVGRQGDEAFF | TRBJ1-1 | TRBD1 | . | TRBV29-1
TGTGCCAGCAGCTTGTACATAGGGCAGGGGGCTCAGACCCAGTACTTC | CASSLYIGQGAQTQYF | TRBJ2-5 | TRBD1 | few | TRBV5-6
TGTGCCAGCAGTGAAGGACTCACCAATGAGCAGTTCTTC | CASSEGLTNEQFF | TRBJ2-1 | . | . | TRBV6-1
TGCGCCAGCAGCCTTCGTATACCAGGAGTCCCGGGGACCGGGGAGCTGTTTTTT | CASSLRIPGVPGTGELFF | TRBJ2-2 | . | . | TRBV5-1
TGTGCCAGCAGCCGATACTCGGGGGGAGGGACCCAGTACTTC | CASSRYSGGGTQYF | TRBJ2-5 | TRBD2 | . | TRBV5-6
TGTGCCAGCAGGCGAACTTCTAGCAATCAGCCCCAGCATTTT | CASRRTSSNQPQHF | TRBJ1-5 | . | once | TRBV6-5
TGTGCCAGCAGGGACGGGGGGGCCCCGGGAAACACCATATATTTT | CASRDGGAPGNTIYF | TRBJ1-3 | . | . | TRBV6-1
TGTGCCAGCAGCGTAGCGGGACTCCTCTTTTCCTACAATGAGCAGTTCTTC | CASSVAGLLFSYNEQFF | TRBJ2-1 | . | few | TRBV9
TGCGCCAGCAGCCAAGAATCGGGCGCCTCTAACTATGGCTACACCTTC | CASSQESGASNYGYTF | TRBJ1-2 | . | . | TRBV4-1
TGTGCCAGCAGCGCAGGACAGGTGCTGACCTACGAGCAGTACTTC | CASSAGQVLTYEQYF | TRBJ2-7 | TRBD1 | . | TRBV9
TGCAGTGCTAGACTTAACGTTGAAGCTTTCTTT | CSARLNVEAFF | TRBJ1-1 | . | few | TRBV20-1
TGTGCCTGGAGTGCAGGGGCGCGACTTGAAAAACTGTTTTTT | CAWSAGARLEKLFF | TRBJ1-4 | . | . | TRBV30
TGTGCCAGCAGTTTAGGTGGCAGGGTAACGAACTATGGCTACACCTTC | CASSLGGRVTNYGYTF | TRBJ1-2 | . | . | TRBV28
TGCAGCGTAGACAGGGGGCTCGGCTATGGCTACACCTTC | CSVDRGLGYGYTF | TRBJ1-2 | TRBD1 | . | TRBV29-1
TGTGCCAGCAGTGACCAGGGACAGGGCTCCTACGAGCAGTACTTC | CASSDQGQGSYEQYF | TRBJ2-7 | TRBD1 | . | TRBV25-1
TGTGCCAGCAGCAAAGGGTCCCCCACAGGGTCTAGCAATCAGCCCCAGCATTTT | CASSKGSPTGSSNQPQHF | TRBJ1-5 | . | . | TRBV21-1
TGTGCCAGCAGCCGGATGGGCGGGGGCTCCTACAATGAGCAGTTCTTC | CASSRMGGGSYNEQFF | TRBJ2-1 | TRBD2 | . | TRBV13
TGTGCCAGCAGCTCAAACCCCTACAATGAGCAGTTCTTC | CASSSNPYNEQFF | TRBJ2-1 | . | . | TRBV7-3
TGTGCCAGCAGCTTAGCGTCGAACCAAGAGACCCAGTACTTC | CASSLASNQETQYF | TRBJ2-5 | . | once | TRBV7-6
TGTGCCAGCAGTCTTGCAGGTGTGGGCTACACCTTC | CASSLAGVGYTF | TRBJ1-2 | . | . | TRBV7-2
TGTGCCAGCAGTACGGTGCCGTCTAGCAATCAGCCCCAGCATTTT | CASSTVPSSNQPQHF | TRBJ1-5 | . | few | TRBV6-1